One and the same sample provided the 16 T cell receptor beta chains below, sequenced in a study of control samples from healthy donors and cancer patients. TCRdb's copy holds only in-frame clones and misses some; the assay was immunoSEQ multiplex PCR. There are around 150,000 clones in the sample; about 90% occur only once, and approximately 12% lies in the top ten. Sequencing was done on a sample of blood. The receptors here all came from a man aged 25 to 45 in good health.

Details on this clone: Other DNA sequences in the sample encode the same CDR3. This sequence joins TRBV5-5 and TRBJ2-5; 9 bases are a match to TRBD1. Germline CDR1 is SGHKS and CDR2 is YYEKEE (reference sequence). CDR3 length: 14 amino acids. V was pared by 4 bases and J by 2 bases, with 3 bases of the junction left unmatched. The CDR3 reads CASSLGQGQETQYF. Here the CDR3 DNA reads TGTGCCAGCAGCCTAGGACAGGGGCAAGAGACCCAGTACTTC.

The chain couples TRBV5-4 to TRBJ1-2; TRBD1 might be the D (5 bases). The ends were cut back, 0 bases at V and 4 bases at J, with 10 bases in the middle. The length of the CDR3 is 14 residues. In germline, CDR1 is SGHNT, CDR2 YYREEE (reference sequence). Written as DNA, the CDR3 is TGTGCCAGCAGCTTGGAGGGGTTTGCCTATGGCTACACCTTC. Amino acids: CASSLEGFAYGYTF. The full variable domain, in which reference TRBV5-4 and TRBJ1-2 provide the parts outside the CDR3, is ETGVTQSPTHLIKTRGQQVTLRCSSQSGHNTVSWYQQALGQGPQFIFQYYREEENGRGNFPPRFSGLQFPNYSSELNVNALELDDSALYLCASSLEGFAYGYTFGSGTRLTVV.

This chain connects TRBV19 to TRBJ1-1; a weak D match, TRBD1 (5 bases). The CDR3 totals 13 residues. V lost 6 bases to trimming and J lost 8 bases, with 16 bases between them. Germline V gives CDR1 LNHDA, CDR2 SQIVND (reference sequence). The CDR3 DNA reads as TGTGCCAGTAGGGAGAGACGGAGGGGAGAAGCTTTCTTT. Amino acid sequence: CASRERRRGEAFF.

This chain connects TRBV4-1 to TRBJ1-5; D is unclear. The length of the CDR3 is 16 residues. Between the trimmed V and J ends, which lost 1 base and 0 bases, there was a span of 10 bases. Germline V gene data show CDR1 as MGHRA and CDR2 as YSYEKL. The CDR3 region has the DNA TGCGCCAGCAGCCAAGGGCGGGGTTCTAGCAATCAGCCCCAGCATTTT. Protein product: CASSQGRGSSNQPQHF.

This chain connects TRBV2 to TRBJ1-5, with D hard to call. Trimming shortened V by 6 bases and J by 3 bases, and 12 bases separated the two germline ends. In germline, CDR1 is SNHLY, CDR2 FYNNEI. The CDR3 is 14 residues long. CDR3 coding DNA: TGTGCCAGCAGAGGGCCGCTAATCAATCAGCCCCAGCATTTT. Protein: CASRGPLINQPQHF.

The chain recombines TRBV25-1 with TRBJ2-1; tentatively, D is TRBD2 (7 bases). The ends were cut back, 6 bases at V and 4 bases at J, with 16 bases in the middle. This CDR3 is 15 amino acids long. Germline-derived CDR1 and CDR2 are MGHDK and SYGVNS. The CDR3 protein is CASSDPGGPYNEQFF. Written as DNA, the CDR3 is TGTGCCAGCAGCGACCCCGGGGGGCCTTACAATGAGCAGTTCTTC.

This chain connects TRBV7-9 to TRBJ1-6; 7 positions match TRBD1. This CDR3 is 15 amino acids long. Germline V gene data show CDR1 as SEHNR and CDR2 as FQNEAQ (reference sequence). The V segment lost 5 bases and the J segment 8 bases; nucleotides outside the gene matches: 9. CDR3 DNA: TGTGCCAGCAGCAAGCCGGGACAGTCCTATTCACCCCTCCACTTT. It translates to CASSKPGQSYSPLHF. Using reference TRBV7-9 and TRBJ1-6 for the parts outside the CDR3, the full variable domain is DTGVSQNPRHKITKRGQNVTFRCDPISEHNRLYWYRQTLGQGPEFLTYFQNEAQLEKSRLLSDRFSAERPKGSFSTLEIQRTEQGDSAMYLCASSKPGQSYSPLHFGNGTRLTVT.

The V gene is TRBV7-9, the J gene TRBJ1-2; D is undetermined. The germline CDR1 and CDR2 sequences are SEHNR and FQNEAQ (reference sequence). The CDR3 runs 15 residues. Trimming took 5 bases from V and 0 from J, leaving 13 bases between them. For the CDR3, the DNA is TGTGCCAGCAGCCCTAACCCGGGAGCTAACTATGGCTACACCTTC. Residues: CASSPNPGANYGYTF.

The chain is built from TRBV5-5 and TRBJ2-7; 13 bases line up with TRBD2. This CDR3 has 15 residues. CDR1 SGHKS and CDR2 YYEKEE come from the germline V gene (reference sequence). Trimming at V came to 0 bases and at J to 6 bases, leaving 3 bases not matched to a gene. This CDR3 reads CASSLETSGRGEQYF. CDR3 sequence (DNA): TGTGCCAGCAGCTTGGAAACTAGCGGGAGGGGCGAGCAGTACTTC. The full variable domain, its missing parts supplied by reference TRBV5-5 and TRBJ2-7, is DAGVTQSPTHLIKTRGQQVTLRCSPISGHKSVSWYQQVLGQGPQFIFQYYEKEERGRGNFPDRFSARQFPNYSSELNVNALLLGDSALYLCASSLETSGRGEQYFGPGTRLTVT.

This chain uses TRBV14 with TRBJ1-2; tentative D call: TRBD1 (5 bases). V was clipped by 4 bases and J by 4 bases, with 16 bases between them. The germline V gene has CDR1 SGHDN and CDR2 FVKESK. The CDR3 length is 15 residues. The CDR3 is CASSLMTVFPYGYTF. CDR3 DNA sequence: TGTGCCAGCAGCCTAATGACAGTTTTTCCCTATGGCTACACCTTC.

The rearrangement joins TRBV29-1 to TRBJ2-1; 11 positions match TRBD1. The CDR3 has 14 amino acids. Unmatched junction bases numbered 6, after V lost 7 bases and J lost 4 bases. Germline values: CDR1 SQVTM, CDR2 ANQGSEA. The CDR3 sequence is CSAVDRGLYNEQFF. The CDR3 DNA is TGCAGCGCTGTGGACAGGGGGCTTTACAATGAGCAGTTCTTC.

V is TRBV18 and J is TRBJ1-1, with TRBD1 as a possible D gene (5 bases). This CDR3 spans 15 amino acids. Germline CDR1 and CDR2: KGHSH and LQKENI. V shed 3 bases and J shed 1 base, with 12 bases lying between them. CDR3 residues: CASSPSSGGNTEAFF. CDR3 bases: TGTGCCAGCTCACCTTCCTCGGGGGGGAACACTGAAGCTTTCTTT.

The chain uses TRBV28 and TRBJ1-1, with D possibly matching TRBD1 (6 bases). Per germline, CDR1 MDHEN and CDR2 SYDVKM. The CDR3 has 16 amino acids. Trimming shortened V by 4 bases and J by 6 bases, and 21 bases separated the two germline ends. CDR3 DNA: TGTGCCAGCAGTTCCCCGCCATCCAGGGGCTCCTCTGAAGCTTTCTTT. As protein: CASSSPPSRGSSEAFF.

The chain couples TRBV5-6 to TRBJ2-7; TRBD2 matches at 11 bases. Germline values: CDR1 SGHDT, CDR2 YYEEEE. The CDR3 is 14 residues long. The ends lost 5 bases at V and 3 bases at J; junction bases unmatched: 4. CDR3 region: CASRVAGGLYEQYF. DNA for the CDR3: TGTGCCAGCAGGGTAGCGGGAGGGCTCTACGAGCAGTACTTC.

The gene calls are TRBV7-2 and TRBJ2-1; 10 nucleotides align to TRBD2. Germline CDR1 is SGHTA and CDR2 is FQGNSA. This CDR3 is built from 16 residues. The trim removed 2 bases at V and 9 bases at J, leaving 10 bases unmatched. The DNA of the CDR3 is TGTGCCAGCAGCTTATACCAAGCGGGGGGGCCAGGTGAGCAGTTCTTC. Its protein product is CASSLYQAGGPGEQFF.

As DNA, the CDR3 is TGTGCCAGCGGACTAACCGGGACAGGGATGAGGAATACGCAGTATTTT. This translates into CASGLTGTGMRNTQYF. The V and J genes are TRBV5-6 and TRBJ2-3, with TRBD1 identical over 9 bases. The CDR3 is 16 residues long. With 7 bases clipped from V and 7 bases from J, the junction kept 16 bases outside the gene matches. The germline V gene has CDR1 SGHDT and CDR2 YYEEEE.